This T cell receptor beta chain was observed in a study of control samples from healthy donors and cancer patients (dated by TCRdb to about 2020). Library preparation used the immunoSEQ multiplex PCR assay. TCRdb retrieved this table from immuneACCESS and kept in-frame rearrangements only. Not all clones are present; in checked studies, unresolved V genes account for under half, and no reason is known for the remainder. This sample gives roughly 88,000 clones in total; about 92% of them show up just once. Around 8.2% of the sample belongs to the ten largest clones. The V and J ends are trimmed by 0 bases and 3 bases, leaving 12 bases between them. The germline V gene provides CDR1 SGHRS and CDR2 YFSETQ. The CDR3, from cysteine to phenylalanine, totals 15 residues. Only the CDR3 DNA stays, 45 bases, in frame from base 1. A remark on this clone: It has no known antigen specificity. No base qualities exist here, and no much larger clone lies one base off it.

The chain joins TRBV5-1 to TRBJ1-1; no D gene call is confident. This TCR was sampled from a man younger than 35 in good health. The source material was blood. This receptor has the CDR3 CASSLDRAAYTEAFF. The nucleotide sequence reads TGCGCCAGCAGCTTGGACCGGGCTGCATACACTGAAGCTTTCTTT.